This T cell receptor beta chain was documented in a study of blood T cell repertoires in COVID-19. Whole-study context: Samples taken during acute and convalescent COVID-19 were collected in the United States, Italy and Spain.

The count of this clone is one. This table comes from immunoSEQ multiplex PCR, and its TCRdb copy is limited to in-frame clones, with some not included. Of 200,000 to 250,000 clones in the sample, 84% were seen once. With 5 bases clipped from V and 6 bases from J, the junction kept 8 bases outside the gene matches. The CDR3 runs to 14 residues. In germline, CDR1 is SGHTA, CDR2 FQGTGA. The TCR sequence derives from an older woman who had recovered from COVID-19. Sequencing was performed on peripheral blood. The gene calls are TRBV7-3 and TRBJ1-2; 8 bases fit TRBD1. CDR3 nucleotides: TGTGCCAGCAGCCCAGGGGGCAGTTTGGATGGCTACACCTTC. Translating it yields CASSPGGSLDGYTF.